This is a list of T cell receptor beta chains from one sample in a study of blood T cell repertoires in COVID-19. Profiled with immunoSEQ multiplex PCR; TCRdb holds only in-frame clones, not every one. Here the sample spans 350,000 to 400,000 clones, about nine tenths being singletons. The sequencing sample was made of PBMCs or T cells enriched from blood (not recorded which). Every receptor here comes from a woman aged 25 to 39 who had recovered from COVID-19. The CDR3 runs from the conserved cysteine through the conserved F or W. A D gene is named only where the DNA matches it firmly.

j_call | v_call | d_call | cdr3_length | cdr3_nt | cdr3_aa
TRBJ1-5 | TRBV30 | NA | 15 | TGTGCCTGGAGTGCCGGGACACATAGCAATCAGCCCCAGCATTTT | CAWSAGTHSNQPQHF
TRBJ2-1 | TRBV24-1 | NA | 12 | TGTGCCACCAACCTAGCATGGCATGAGCAGTTCTTC | CATNLAWHEQFF
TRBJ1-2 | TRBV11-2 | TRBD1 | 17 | TGTGCCAGCAGCCCACCGGGACAGGGGAGGTTTCGTAGGGGCTACACCTTC | CASSPPGQGRFRRGYTF
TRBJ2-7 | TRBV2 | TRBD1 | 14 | TGTGCCAGCAGCCAAGACAGGGGGCTCGACGAGCAGTACTTC | CASSQDRGLDEQYF
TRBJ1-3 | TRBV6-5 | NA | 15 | TGTGCCAGCAGTTCTGGACAGTATAATGGAAACACCATATATTTT | CASSSGQYNGNTIYF
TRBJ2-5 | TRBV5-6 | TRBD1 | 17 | TGTGCCAGCAGCTTGGGTTTGCGGGACAGGGTTCGGGAGACCCAGTACTTC | CASSLGLRDRVRETQYF
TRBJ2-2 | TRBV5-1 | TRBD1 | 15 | TGCGCCAGCAGCTTGGGATCAGGGGGCGCCGGGGAGCTGTTTTTT | CASSLGSGGAGELFF
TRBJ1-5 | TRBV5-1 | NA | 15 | TGCGCCAGCAGCTTGGAAGGGGTCAGCAATCAGCCCCAGCATTTT | CASSLEGVSNQPQHF
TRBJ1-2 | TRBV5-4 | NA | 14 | TGTGCCAGCAGCTCGTCCGGGGGGAACTATGGCTACACCTTC | CASSSSGGNYGYTF
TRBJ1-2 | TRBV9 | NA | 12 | TGTGCCAGCAGCGTAGGCGGATATGGCTACACCTTC | CASSVGGYGYTF
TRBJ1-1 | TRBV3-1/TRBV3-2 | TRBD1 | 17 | TGTGCCAGCAGCCAGTTACTTCGACAGGGGTTGGGCACTGAAGCTTTCTTT | CASSQLLRQGLGTEAFF
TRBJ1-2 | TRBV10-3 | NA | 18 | TGTGCCATCAGCCGATACTTAGAGGAGGTTGGGAGGGGTTATGGCTACACCTTC | CAISRYLEEVGRGYGYTF
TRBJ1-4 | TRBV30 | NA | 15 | TGTGCCTGGAGTGTGGGGGCGGGAGTTAATGAAAAACTGTTTTTT | CAWSVGAGVNEKLFF
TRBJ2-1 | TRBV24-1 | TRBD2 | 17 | TGTGCCACCAGTGATTCCCCCGGGACTAGCGGATACAATGAGCAGTTCTTC | CATSDSPGTSGYNEQFF
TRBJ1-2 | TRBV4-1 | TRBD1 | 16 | TGCGCCAGCAGCCAAGGATCGCAGGGGGCGCAGTATGGCTACACCTTC | CASSQGSQGAQYGYTF
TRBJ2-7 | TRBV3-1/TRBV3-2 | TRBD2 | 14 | TGTGCCAGCAGCCAGAAGCGGGGGCCCTACGAGCAGTACTTC | CASSQKRGPYEQYF
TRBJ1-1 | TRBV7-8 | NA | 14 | TGTGCCAGCAGCTTTGGCAGGGGTTACACTGAAGCTTTCTTT | CASSFGRGYTEAFF
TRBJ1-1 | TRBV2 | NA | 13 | TGTGCCACGAAGCGCACGGGACTCACTGAAGCTTTCTTT | CATKRTGLTEAFF
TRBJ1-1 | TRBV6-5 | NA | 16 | TGTGCCAGCAGTTACTCGTCGTTTATGGGGGGCACTGAAGCTTTCTTT | CASSYSSFMGGTEAFF
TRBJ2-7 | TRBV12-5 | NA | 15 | TGTGCTAGTGGTTTGGTACCCGACACGTCCTACGAGCAGTACTTC | CASGLVPDTSYEQYF